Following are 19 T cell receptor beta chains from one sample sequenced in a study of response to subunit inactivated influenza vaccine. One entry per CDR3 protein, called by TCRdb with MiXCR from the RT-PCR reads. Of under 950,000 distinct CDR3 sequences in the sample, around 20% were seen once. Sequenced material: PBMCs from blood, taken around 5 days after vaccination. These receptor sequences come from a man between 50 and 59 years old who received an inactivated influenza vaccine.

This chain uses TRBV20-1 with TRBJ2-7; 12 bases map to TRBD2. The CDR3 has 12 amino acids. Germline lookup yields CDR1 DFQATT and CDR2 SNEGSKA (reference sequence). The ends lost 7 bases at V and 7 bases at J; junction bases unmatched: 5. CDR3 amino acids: CSVGTSGLEQYF. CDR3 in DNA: TGCAGTGTGGGGACTAGCGGGCTTGAGCAGTACTTC.

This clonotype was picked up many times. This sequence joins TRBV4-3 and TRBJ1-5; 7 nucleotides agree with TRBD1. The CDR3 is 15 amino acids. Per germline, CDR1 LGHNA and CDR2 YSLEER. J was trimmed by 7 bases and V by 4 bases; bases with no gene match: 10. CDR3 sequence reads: CASSRNRGSGQPQHF. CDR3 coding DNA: TGCGCCAGCAGCCGGAACAGGGGAAGCGGACAGCCCCAGCATTTT.

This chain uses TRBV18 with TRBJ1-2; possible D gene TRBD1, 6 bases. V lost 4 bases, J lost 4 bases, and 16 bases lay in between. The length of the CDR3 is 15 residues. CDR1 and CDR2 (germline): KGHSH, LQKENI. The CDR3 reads CASSQDLRGGYGYTF. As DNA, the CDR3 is TGTGCCAGCTCACAAGACCTCAGGGGCGGCTATGGCTACACCTTC.

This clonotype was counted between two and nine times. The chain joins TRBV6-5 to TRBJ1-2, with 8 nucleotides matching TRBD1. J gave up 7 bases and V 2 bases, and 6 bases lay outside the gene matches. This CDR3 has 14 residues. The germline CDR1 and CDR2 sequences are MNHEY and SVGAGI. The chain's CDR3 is CASSYDGQGGGYTF. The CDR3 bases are TGTGCCAGCAGTTACGACGGACAGGGCGGTGGCTACACCTTC.

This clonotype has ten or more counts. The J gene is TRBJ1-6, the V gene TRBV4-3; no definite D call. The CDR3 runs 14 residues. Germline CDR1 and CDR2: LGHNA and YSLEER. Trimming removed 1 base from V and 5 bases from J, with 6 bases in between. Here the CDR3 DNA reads TGCGCCAGCAGCCAAGGAACGCATAATTCACCCCTCCACTTT. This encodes CASSQGTHNSPLHF.

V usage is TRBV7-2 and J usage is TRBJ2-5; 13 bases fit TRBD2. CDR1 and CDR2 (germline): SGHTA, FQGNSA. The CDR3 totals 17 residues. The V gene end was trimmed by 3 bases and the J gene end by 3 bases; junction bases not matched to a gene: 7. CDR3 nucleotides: TGTGCCAGCAGCTTCCCTGGACTAGCGGGAGAGGAAGAGACCCAGTACTTC. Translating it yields CASSFPGLAGEEETQYF.

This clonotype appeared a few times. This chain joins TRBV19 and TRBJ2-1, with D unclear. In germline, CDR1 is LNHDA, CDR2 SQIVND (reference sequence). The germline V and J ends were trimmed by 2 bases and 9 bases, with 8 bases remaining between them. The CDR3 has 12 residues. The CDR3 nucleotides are TGTGCCAGTAGTATACAGTATGGTGAGCAGTTCTTC. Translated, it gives CASSIQYGEQFF.

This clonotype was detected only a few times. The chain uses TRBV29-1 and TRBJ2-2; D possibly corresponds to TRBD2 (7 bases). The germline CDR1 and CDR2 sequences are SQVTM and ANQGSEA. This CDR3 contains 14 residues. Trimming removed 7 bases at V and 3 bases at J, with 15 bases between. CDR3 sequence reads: CSGGGRGDTGELFF. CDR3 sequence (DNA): TGCAGCGGGGGGGGCCGGGGAGACACCGGGGAGCTGTTTTTT.

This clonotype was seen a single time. Here the CDR3 reads CASSQDSPGVGTGELFF. CDR3 nucleotides: TGCGCCAGCAGCCAAGATTCCCCGGGAGTCGGCACCGGGGAGCTGTTTTTT. V is TRBV4-3 and J is TRBJ2-2, with D perhaps matching TRBD2 (6 bases). This CDR3 is built from 17 residues. Germline loops: CDR1 LGHNA, CDR2 YSLEER. V was clipped by 0 bases and J by 4 bases, with 15 bases between them.

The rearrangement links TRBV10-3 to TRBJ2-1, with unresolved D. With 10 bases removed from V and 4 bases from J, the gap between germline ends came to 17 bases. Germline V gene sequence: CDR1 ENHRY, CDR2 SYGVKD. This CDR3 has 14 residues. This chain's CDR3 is CATTVERVYNEQFF. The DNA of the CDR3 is TGTGCCACCACGGTGGAACGGGTATACAATGAGCAGTTCTTC.

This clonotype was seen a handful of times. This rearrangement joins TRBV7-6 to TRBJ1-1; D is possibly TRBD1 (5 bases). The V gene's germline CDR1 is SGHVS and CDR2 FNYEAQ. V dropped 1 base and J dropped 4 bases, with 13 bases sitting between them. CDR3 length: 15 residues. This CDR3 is CASSLVGGPGTEAFF. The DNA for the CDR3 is TGTGCCAGCAGCTTAGTTGGGGGTCCGGGCACTGAAGCTTTCTTT.

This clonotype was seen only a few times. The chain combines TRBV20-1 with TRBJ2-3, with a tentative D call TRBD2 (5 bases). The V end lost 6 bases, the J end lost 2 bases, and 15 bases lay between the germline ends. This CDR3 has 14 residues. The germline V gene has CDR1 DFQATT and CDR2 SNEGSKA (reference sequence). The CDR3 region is CSATKGGPTDTQYF. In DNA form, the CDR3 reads TGCAGTGCCACAAAGGGCGGGCCCACAGATACGCAGTATTTT.

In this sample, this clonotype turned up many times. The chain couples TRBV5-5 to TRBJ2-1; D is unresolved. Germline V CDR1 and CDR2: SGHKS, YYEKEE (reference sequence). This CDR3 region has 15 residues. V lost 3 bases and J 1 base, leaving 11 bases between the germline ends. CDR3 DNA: TGTGCCAGCAGCTCCCGCCCAGCTTCCTACAATGAGCAGTTCTTC. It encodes CASSSRPASYNEQFF. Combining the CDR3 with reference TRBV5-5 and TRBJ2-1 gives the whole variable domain DAGVTQSPTHLIKTRGQQVTLRCSPISGHKSVSWYQQVLGQGPQFIFQYYEKEERGRGNFPDRFSARQFPNYSSELNVNALLLGDSALYLCASSSRPASYNEQFFGPGTRLTVL.

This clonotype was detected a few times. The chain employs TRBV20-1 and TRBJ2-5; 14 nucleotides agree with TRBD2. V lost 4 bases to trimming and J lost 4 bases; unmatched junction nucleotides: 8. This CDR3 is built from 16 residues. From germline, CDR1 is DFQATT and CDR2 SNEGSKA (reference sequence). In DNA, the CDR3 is TGCAGTGCTACCGGGACTAGCGGGAGTGAGGGAGAGACCCAGTACTTC. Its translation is CSATGTSGSEGETQYF.

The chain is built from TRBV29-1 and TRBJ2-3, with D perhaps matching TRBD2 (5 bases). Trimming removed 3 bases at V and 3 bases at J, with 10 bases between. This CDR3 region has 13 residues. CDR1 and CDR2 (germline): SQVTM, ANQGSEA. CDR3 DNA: TGCAGCGTTGACGTTAGCGCGACAGATACGCAGTATTTT. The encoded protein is CSVDVSATDTQYF.

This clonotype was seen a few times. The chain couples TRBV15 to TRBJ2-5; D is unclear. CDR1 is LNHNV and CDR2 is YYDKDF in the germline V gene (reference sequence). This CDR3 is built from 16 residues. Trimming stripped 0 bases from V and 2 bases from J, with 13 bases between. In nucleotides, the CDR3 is TGTGCCACCAGCAGAGACACCGCGCCGGCTCAAGAGACCCAGTACTTC. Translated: CATSRDTAPAQETQYF.

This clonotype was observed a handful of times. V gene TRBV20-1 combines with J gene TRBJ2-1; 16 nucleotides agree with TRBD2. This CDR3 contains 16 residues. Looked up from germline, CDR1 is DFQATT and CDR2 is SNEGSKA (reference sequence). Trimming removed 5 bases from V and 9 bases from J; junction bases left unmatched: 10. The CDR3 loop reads CSAQRFGTSGRVEQFF. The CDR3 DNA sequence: TGCAGTGCTCAAAGGTTTGGGACTAGCGGGAGGGTTGAGCAGTTCTTC.

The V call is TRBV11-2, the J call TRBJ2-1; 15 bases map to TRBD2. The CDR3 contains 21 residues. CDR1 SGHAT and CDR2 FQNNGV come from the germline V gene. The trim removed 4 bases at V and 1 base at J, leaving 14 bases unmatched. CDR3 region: CASSYRTGLAGGLASYNEQFF. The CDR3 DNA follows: TGTGCCAGCAGCTACCGAACGGGACTAGCGGGAGGCTTAGCATCCTACAATGAGCAGTTCTTC. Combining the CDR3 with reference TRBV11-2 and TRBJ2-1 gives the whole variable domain EAGVAQSPRYKIIEKRQSVAFWCNPISGHATLYWYQQILGQGPKLLIQFQNNGVVDDSQLPKDRFSAERLKGVDSTLKIQPAKLEDSAVYLCASSYRTGLAGGLASYNEQFFGPGTRLTVL.

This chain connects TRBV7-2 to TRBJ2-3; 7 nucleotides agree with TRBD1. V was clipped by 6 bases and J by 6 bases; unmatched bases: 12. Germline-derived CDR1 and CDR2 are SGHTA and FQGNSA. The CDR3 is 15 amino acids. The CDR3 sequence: CASRRTGDPRDTQYF. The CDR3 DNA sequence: TGTGCCAGCAGGCGAACAGGGGACCCGCGTGATACGCAGTATTTT.